This T cell receptor beta chain was sequenced during a study of blood T cells in healthy people across ages. The germline V gene has CDR1 KGHSH and CDR2 LQKENI. The CDR3 is 16 residues long. The ends lost 5 bases at V and 4 bases at J; junction bases unmatched: 13. The amount of total RNA extracted per sample was at least 6 micrograms. This clonotype has at least ten counts. Next came a second PCR, run for about 6 to 11 cycles, which used a sample-barcoded 5' primer along with a J-beta primer mix. Template switching added a 12-random-nucleotide identifier to every cDNA molecule. TCRdb redid the calling of the 5' RACE reads with MiXCR, one entry per CDR3 protein. The sample comprises 1.5 million to 2 million distinct CDR3 sequences, 25% to 30% of which are singletons, and roughly 8.2% rests with the top ten.

The sample taken for sequencing was blood. The sequence was collected from a woman aged 25 to 39 in good health. The chain combines TRBV18 with TRBJ1-2; 7 bases fit TRBD1. CDR3 loop: CASSSSSPGQTYGYTF. The CDR3 nucleotides are TGTGCCAGCTCATCGTCATCACCGGGACAGACCTATGGCTACACCTTC.